This T cell receptor beta chain was recovered during a study of blood T cells in healthy people across ages. About 10 milliliters of peripheral blood were drawn from each donor into EDTA-treated tubes. Study-wide findings and caveats: Diversity of TCR beta per million T cells declined in a roughly linear way with age.

In regard to this clonotype: Its antigen remains unidentified.

Together with a sample-barcoded 5' primer, a J-beta primer mix was included in a second PCR lasting roughly 7 to 11 cycles. TCRdb reprocessed the 5' RACE reads via MiXCR and lists one record per CDR3 protein. The sample records almost 550,000 distinct CDR3 sequences, 20% to 30% being singletons. The germline V and J ends were trimmed by 5 bases and 8 bases, with 12 bases remaining between them. This CDR3 has 12 residues. Per the germline V gene, CDR1 is SGHTA and CDR2 is FQGNSA. These sequences were also reported in another study, on T cells of mothers and their children. That paper adds: The people who donated were a few healthy Caucasian mothers and their six children.

The receptor's source is a boy between 10 and 17 years old in good health. Sample: blood. The V call is TRBV7-2, the J call TRBJ1-2; the D gene is possibly TRBD1 (6 bases). CDR3 sequence reads: CASSDRSWGYTF. DNA for the CDR3: TGTGCCAGCAGCGACAGGTCGTGGGGCTACACCTTC.